The 11 T cell receptor beta chains given below trace back to one sample, sequenced in a study of blood T cell repertoires in COVID-19 (dated by TCRdb to 2020 to 2021). Receptors were amplified or captured by the immunoSEQ multiplex PCR assay. TCRdb stores this immuneACCESS table with in-frame sequences only. Part of the clones is absent; in the studies checked, under half of the shortfall reflects unresolved V genes, and no reason is known for the rest. A total of about 98,000 clones appear in this sample, more than 75% of them only once. The ten largest clones represent about 17% of the sample. Sample: peripheral blood. The receptors derive from a man at least 80 years old with acute or convalescent COVID-19.

J is TRBJ1-1 and V is TRBV10-1; D may be TRBD1 (5 bases). Trimming pared 4 bases from V and 5 bases from J, leaving 11 bases between. The CDR3 runs 13 residues. Germline V gene sequence: CDR1 WNHNN, CDR2 SYGVQD (reference sequence). The CDR3 DNA follows: TGCGCCAGCAGTGTATTGGGGGGGACTGAAGCTTTCTTT. Translating gives CASSVLGGTEAFF.

In this sample, this clone turned up once. The genes are TRBV7-6 and TRBJ2-7; 7 bases match TRBD1. Per the germline V gene, CDR1 is SGHVS and CDR2 is FNYEAQ. With 4 bases clipped from V and 6 bases from J, the junction kept 6 bases outside the gene matches. The CDR3 length is 13 residues. CDR3 sequence (DNA): TGTGCCAGCAGCTCAGGGACAGCGGCCGAGCAGTACTTC. Translating it yields CASSSGTAAEQYF.

This chain joins TRBV28 and TRBJ2-3; D possibly corresponds to TRBD2 (5 bases). CDR1 and CDR2 from the germline V gene are MDHEN and SYDVKM. V was trimmed by 3 bases and J by 1 base, leaving 8 bases between them. CDR3 length equals 14 residues. The CDR3 nucleotides are TGTGCCAGCAGTTTTGCGCGGGGCACAGATACGCAGTATTTT. It yields the protein CASSFARGTDTQYF. The complete variable domain, with remaining parts taken from reference TRBV28 and TRBJ2-3, reads DVKVTQSSRYLVKRTGEKVFLECVQDMDHENMFWYRQDPGLGLRLIYFSYDVKMKEKGDIPEGYSVSREKKERFSLILESASTNQTSMYLCASSFARGTDTQYFGPGTRLTVL.

The chain has TRBV7-9 and TRBJ1-1; D is ambiguous. CDR1 is SEHNR, CDR2 FQNEAQ, per germline (reference sequence). The CDR3 extends over 14 amino acids. Trimming removed 2 bases from V and 1 base from J, with 8 bases in between. This CDR3 reads CASSLLLTNTEAFF. The CDR3 DNA is TGTGCCAGCAGCTTACTACTTACGAACACTGAAGCTTTCTTT.

The V and J genes are TRBV5-1 and TRBJ2-5, with TRBD1 identical over 8 bases. V shed 3 bases and J 4 bases; nucleotides not matched to a gene: 2. The CDR3 totals 13 residues. Germline CDR1 reads SGHRS; CDR2 reads YFSETQ. CDR3 bases: TGCGCCAGCAGCTCTGACAGGGGAGAGACCCAGTACTTC. Its translation: CASSSDRGETQYF.

V gene TRBV5-5 combines with J gene TRBJ1-1, with D possibly being TRBD1 (5 bases). CDR1 and CDR2 from the germline V gene are SGHKS and YYEKEE (reference sequence). The CDR3 contains 13 residues. Trimming took off 2 bases at V and 2 bases at J, with 7 bases between the two ends. The CDR3 sequence is CASSFQGNTEAFF. The CDR3, as DNA: TGTGCCAGCAGCTTTCAGGGCAACACTGAAGCTTTCTTT.

In its sample, this clone was seen a few times. The chain joins TRBV9 to TRBJ2-2; 12 nucleotides line up with TRBD1. The CDR3 length is 16 residues. Trimming cost V 4 bases and J 3 bases; bases outside gene matches: 4. The V gene's germline CDR1 is SGDLS and CDR2 YYNGEE. The CDR3 DNA is TGTGCCAGCAGCCCCGGGACAGGGGGCTACACCGGGGAGCTGTTTTTT. Its protein is CASSPGTGGYTGELFF.

This clone was picked up a small number of times. The chain carries TRBV28 and TRBJ1-3; 9 positions agree with TRBD1. With V trimmed by 4 bases and J by 2 bases, 12 bases remained unmatched. Looked up from germline, CDR1 is MDHEN and CDR2 is SYDVKM. This CDR3 is built from 18 residues. The CDR3 DNA sequence: TGTGCCAGCAGTTGGCGGGACAGGGCAGGGAGGGCTGGAAACACCATATATTTT. Its protein product is CASSWRDRAGRAGNTIYF.

The chain recombines TRBV11-3 with TRBJ2-5; D perhaps matches TRBD2 (7 bases). CDR1 is SGHNT and CDR2 is YENEEA in the germline V gene. V lost 5 bases and J lost 4, with 14 bases in between. The CDR3 length is 14 residues. The CDR3 region has the DNA TGTGCCAGCAGCCGAGGGGGGGAGGGAGAGACCCAGTACTTC. It translates to CASSRGGEGETQYF.

The chain combines TRBV18 with TRBJ1-2, with a tentative D call TRBD1 (6 bases). V lost 6 bases and J lost 6, with 26 bases in between. This CDR3 contains 17 residues. Germline loops: CDR1 KGHSH, CDR2 LQKENI. The CDR3: CASSMGGEAAGDHGYTF. The CDR3 bases are TGTGCCAGCTCCATGGGTGGTGAAGCAGCAGGGGATCATGGCTACACCTTC.

The rearrangement uses TRBV18 and TRBJ2-1; 9 bases line up with TRBD2. With 3 bases clipped from V and 4 bases from J, the junction kept 7 bases outside the gene matches. This CDR3 comprises 16 residues. Germline loops: CDR1 KGHSH, CDR2 LQKENI. CDR3 sequence reads: CASSPRLAEGYNEQFF. The CDR3, as DNA: TGTGCCAGCTCACCGCGACTAGCGGAGGGGTACAATGAGCAGTTCTTC.